This T cell receptor (beta chain) appears in the sequencing data of a study of OX40 agonist ivuxolimab in advanced cancers. Whole-study context: The eligibility criteria allowed prior anti-PD-1, anti-PD-L1 or anti-CTLA-4 therapy, and about 40% had some.

Study-level results: CD4+ and CD8+ blood T cells expanded clonally by week 6 at 0.1 to 3.0 mg/kg.

A history of autoimmune disease or systemic immunosuppression excluded patients. Libraries were prepared by immunoSEQ multiplex PCR; TCRdb keeps only in-frame clonotypes and omits some of them. The data show about 19,000 clones, around four fifths seen once. Notes on this clone: The antigen is undetermined.

V was clipped by 2 bases and J by 2 bases, with 12 bases between them. The CDR3 covers 15 residues. Germline assignment: CDR1 MNHEY and CDR2 SVGAGI. This chain joins TRBV6-5 and TRBJ2-5, with D possibly being TRBD1 (6 bases). The sequence came from an adult with an advanced solid tumor such as melanoma, head and neck, liver or kidney cancer. The sample was CD4+ or CD8+ T cells sorted from blood, taken in a trial of the OX40 agonist ivuxolimab. The CDR3: CASSYVGASQETQYF. As DNA, the CDR3 is TGTGCCAGCAGTTACGTGGGGGCGTCGCAAGAGACCCAGTACTTC.